This T cell receptor beta chain was profiled in a study of human T cells and chemical hapten exposure. Via MiXCR, TCRdb re-called the RACE reads, giving one row per CDR3 protein. Of around 380,000 distinct CDR3 sequences in the sample, around 5% were seen once. Sample time point: patch test 1, 2 weeks after DPC sensitization. Specified treatment: therapeutic diphenylcyclopropenone sensitization with weekly scalp DPC. Germline lookup yields CDR1 MNHEY and CDR2 SMNVEV (reference sequence). The CDR3 runs to 14 residues. The V and J ends lost 5 bases and 5 bases respectively, with 15 bases between them. This clonotype was detected ten times or more.

The sequencing used whole blood, collected in connection with sensitization to the hapten diphenylcyclopropenone (DPC). This chain joins TRBV27 and TRBJ1-1; no reliable D call. This clonotype was obtained from a woman aged 45-59 years with alopecia areata. Some clones in this sample may be carry-over from other donors' samples. DNA of the CDR3: TGTGCCAGCAGTAAAGAGGGAGGGAAGACTGAAGCTTTCTTT. Translating it yields CASSKEGGKTEAFF.